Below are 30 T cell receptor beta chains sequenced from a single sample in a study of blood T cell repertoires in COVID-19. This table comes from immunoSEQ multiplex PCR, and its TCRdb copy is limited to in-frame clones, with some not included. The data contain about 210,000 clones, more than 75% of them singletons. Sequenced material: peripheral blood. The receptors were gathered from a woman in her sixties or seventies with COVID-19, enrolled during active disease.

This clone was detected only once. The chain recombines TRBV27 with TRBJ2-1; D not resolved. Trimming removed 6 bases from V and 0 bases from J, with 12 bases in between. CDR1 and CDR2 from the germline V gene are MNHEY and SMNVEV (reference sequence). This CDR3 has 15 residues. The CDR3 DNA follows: TGTGCCAGCAGCCGTCGAATCGGCTCCTACAATGAGCAGTTCTTC. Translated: CASSRRIGSYNEQFF.

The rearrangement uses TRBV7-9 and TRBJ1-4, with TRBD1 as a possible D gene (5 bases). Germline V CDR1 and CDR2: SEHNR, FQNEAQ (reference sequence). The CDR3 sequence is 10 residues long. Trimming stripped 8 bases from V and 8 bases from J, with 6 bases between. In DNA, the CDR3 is TGTGCCAGCGGGGGGGAAAAACTGTTTTTT. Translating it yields CASGGEKLFF.

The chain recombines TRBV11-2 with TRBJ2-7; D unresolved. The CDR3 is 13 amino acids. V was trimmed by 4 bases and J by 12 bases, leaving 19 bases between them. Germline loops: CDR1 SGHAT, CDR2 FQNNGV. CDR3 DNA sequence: TGTGCCAGCAGCTCTTATCCACGGGTAGGATGGTACTTC. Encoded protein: CASSSYPRVGWYF.

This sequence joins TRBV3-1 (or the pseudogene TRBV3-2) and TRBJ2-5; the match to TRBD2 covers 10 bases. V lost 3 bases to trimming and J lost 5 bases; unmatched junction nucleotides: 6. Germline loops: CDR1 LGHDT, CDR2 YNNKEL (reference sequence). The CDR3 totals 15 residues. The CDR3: CASSQSGGGQETQYF. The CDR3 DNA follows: TGTGCCAGCAGCCAGAGCGGGGGGGGTCAGGAGACCCAGTACTTC.

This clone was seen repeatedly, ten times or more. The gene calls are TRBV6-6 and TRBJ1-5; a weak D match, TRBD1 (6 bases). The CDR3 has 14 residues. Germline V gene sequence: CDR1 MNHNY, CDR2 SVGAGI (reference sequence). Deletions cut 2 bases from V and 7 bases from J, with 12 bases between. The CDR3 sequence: CASSYQTGPQPQHF. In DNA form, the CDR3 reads TGTGCCAGCAGTTACCAAACAGGGCCACAGCCCCAGCATTTT.

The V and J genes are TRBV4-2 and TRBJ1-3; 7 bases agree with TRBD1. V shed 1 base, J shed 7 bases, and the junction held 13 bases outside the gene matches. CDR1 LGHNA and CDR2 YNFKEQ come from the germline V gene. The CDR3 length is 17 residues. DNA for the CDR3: TGTGCCAGCAGCCAAGTAGGGGGCGTAGGAAGTAGGAACACCATATATTTT. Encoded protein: CASSQVGGVGSRNTIYF.

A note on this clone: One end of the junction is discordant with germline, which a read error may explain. For the CDR3, the DNA is TGTGCCAGCAGCCTAGGGACTAGCGGTTCCTTCGAGCAGTACTTC. Translating gives CASSLGTSGSFEQYF. The gene calls are TRBV5-4 and TRBJ2-7; 11 bases line up with TRBD2. In germline, CDR1 is SGHNT, CDR2 YYREEE (reference sequence). The length of the CDR3 is 15 residues.

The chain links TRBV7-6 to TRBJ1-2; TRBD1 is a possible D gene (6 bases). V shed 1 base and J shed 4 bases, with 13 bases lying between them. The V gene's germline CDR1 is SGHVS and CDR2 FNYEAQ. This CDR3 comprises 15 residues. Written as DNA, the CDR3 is TGTGCCAGCAGCTTAGGACCCCAGGGGATCTATGGCTACACCTTC. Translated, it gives CASSLGPQGIYGYTF.

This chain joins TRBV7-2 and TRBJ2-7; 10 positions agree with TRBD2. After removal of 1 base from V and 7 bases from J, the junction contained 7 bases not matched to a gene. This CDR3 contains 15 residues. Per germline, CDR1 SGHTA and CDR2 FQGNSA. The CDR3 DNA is TGTGCCAGCAGCTTAGGGATTAGCGGGAGGATGGAGCAGTACTTC. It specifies CASSLGISGRMEQYF. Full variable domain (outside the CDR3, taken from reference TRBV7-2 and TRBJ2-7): GAGVSQSPSNKVTEKGKDVELRCDPISGHTALYWYRQSLGQGLEFLIYFQGNSAPDKSGLPSDRFSAERTGGSVSTLTIQRTQQEDSAVYLCASSLGISGRMEQYFGPGTRLTVT.

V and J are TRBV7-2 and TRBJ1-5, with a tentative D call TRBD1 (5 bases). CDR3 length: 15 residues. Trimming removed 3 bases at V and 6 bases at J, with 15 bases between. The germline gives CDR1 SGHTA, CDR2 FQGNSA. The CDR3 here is CASSFRLGQAQPQHF. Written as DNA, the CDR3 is TGTGCCAGCAGCTTCCGCTTGGGGCAGGCTCAGCCCCAGCATTTT.

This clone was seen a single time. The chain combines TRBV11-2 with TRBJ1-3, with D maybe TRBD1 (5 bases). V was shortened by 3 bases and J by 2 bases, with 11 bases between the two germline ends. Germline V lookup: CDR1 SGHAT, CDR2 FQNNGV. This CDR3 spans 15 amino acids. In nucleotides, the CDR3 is TGTGCCAGCAGCTTTGGCAGGACAACTGGAAACACCATATATTTT. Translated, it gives CASSFGRTTGNTIYF.

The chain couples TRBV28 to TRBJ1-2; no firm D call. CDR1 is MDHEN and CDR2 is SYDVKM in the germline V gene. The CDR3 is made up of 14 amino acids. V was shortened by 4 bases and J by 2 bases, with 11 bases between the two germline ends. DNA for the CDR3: TGTGCCAGCAGTTCCGCTCGGGGAAACTATGGCTACACCTTC. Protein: CASSSARGNYGYTF.

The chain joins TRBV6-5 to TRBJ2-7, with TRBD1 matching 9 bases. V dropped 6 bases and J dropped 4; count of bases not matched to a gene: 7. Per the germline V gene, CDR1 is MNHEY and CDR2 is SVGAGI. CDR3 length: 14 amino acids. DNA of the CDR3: TGTGCCAGCAGATTCGACAGGGGGGGGTACGAGCAGTACTTC. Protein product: CASRFDRGGYEQYF.

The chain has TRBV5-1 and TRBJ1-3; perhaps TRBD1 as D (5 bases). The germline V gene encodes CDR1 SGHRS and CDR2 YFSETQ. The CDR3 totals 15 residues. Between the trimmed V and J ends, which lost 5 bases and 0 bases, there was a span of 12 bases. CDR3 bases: TGCGCCAGCAGGGACCCGCAGGGCTCTGGAAACACCATATATTTT. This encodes CASRDPQGSGNTIYF.

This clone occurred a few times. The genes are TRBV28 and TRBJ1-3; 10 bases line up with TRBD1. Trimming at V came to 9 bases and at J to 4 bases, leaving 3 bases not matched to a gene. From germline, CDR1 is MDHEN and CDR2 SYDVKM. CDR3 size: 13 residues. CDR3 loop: CASGTGDGNTIYF. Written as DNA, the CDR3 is TGTGCCAGTGGGACAGGGGACGGAAACACCATATATTTT. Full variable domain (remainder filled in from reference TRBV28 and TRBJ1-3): DVKVTQSSRYLVKRTGEKVFLECVQDMDHENMFWYRQDPGLGLRLIYFSYDVKMKEKGDIPEGYSVSREKKERFSLILESASTNQTSMYLCASGTGDGNTIYFGEGSWLTVV.

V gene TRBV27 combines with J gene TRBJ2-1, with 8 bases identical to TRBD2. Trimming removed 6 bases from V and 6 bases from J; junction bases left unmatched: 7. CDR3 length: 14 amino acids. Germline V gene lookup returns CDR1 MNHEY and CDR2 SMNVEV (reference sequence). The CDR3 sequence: CASRQREPRNEQFF. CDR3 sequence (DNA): TGTGCCAGCAGGCAGCGGGAGCCCCGCAATGAGCAGTTCTTC.

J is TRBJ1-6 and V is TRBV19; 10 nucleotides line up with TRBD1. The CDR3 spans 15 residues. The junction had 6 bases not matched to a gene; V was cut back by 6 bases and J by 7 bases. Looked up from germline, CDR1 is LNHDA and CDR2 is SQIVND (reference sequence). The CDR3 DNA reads TGTGCCAGTAGCCCTCCGGGACAGGGGAATTCACCCCTCCACTTT. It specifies CASSPPGQGNSPLHF.

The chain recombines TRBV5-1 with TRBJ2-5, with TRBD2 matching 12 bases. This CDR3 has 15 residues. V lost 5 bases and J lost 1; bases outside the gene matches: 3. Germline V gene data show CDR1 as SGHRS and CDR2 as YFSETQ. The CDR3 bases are TGCGCCAGCAGAGGGACTAGCGGGCCCCAAGAGACCCAGTACTTC. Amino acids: CASRGTSGPQETQYF.

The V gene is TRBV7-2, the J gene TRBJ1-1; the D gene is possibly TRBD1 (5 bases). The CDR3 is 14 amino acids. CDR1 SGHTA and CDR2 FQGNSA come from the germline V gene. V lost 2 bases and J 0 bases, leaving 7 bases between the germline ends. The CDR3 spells CASSLNRMNTEAFF. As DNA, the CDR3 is TGTGCCAGCAGCTTAAACAGGATGAACACTGAAGCTTTCTTT. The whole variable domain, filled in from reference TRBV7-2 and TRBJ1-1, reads GAGVSQSPSNKVTEKGKDVELRCDPISGHTALYWYRQSLGQGLEFLIYFQGNSAPDKSGLPSDRFSAERTGGSVSTLTIQRTQQEDSAVYLCASSLNRMNTEAFFGQGTRLTVV.

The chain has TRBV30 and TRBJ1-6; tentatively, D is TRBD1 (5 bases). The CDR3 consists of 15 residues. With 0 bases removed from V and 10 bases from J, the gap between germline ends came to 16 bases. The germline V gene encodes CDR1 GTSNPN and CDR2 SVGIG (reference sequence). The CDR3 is CAWSVHPGQGSPLHF. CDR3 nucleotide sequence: TGTGCCTGGAGTGTACATCCAGGGCAAGGCTCACCCCTCCACTTT.

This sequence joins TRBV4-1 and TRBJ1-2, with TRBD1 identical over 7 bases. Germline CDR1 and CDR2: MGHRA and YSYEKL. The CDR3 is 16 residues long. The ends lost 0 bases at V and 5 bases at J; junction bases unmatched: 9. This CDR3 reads CASSQDLDRALYGYTF. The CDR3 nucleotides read TGCGCCAGCAGCCAAGACCTTGACAGGGCGCTTTATGGCTACACCTTC.

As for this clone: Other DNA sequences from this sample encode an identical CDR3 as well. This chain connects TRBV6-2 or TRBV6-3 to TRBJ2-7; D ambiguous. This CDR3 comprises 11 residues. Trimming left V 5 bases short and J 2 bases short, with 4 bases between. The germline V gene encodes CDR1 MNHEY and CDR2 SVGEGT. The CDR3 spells CASSPAYEQYF. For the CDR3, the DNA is TGTGCCAGCAGTCCCGCCTACGAGCAGTACTTC.

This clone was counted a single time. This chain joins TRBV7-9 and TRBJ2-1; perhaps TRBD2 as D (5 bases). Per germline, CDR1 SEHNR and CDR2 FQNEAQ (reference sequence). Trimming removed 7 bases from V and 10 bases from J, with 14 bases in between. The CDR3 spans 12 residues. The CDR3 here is CASTPAVGEQFF. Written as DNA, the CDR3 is TGTGCCAGCACCCCAGCGGTCGGGGAGCAGTTCTTC.

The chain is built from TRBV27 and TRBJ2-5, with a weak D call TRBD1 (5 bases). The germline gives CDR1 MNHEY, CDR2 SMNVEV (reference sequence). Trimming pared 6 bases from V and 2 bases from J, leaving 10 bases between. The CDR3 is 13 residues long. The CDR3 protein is CASSPTGQETQYF. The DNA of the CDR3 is TGTGCCAGCAGCCCTACAGGACAAGAGACCCAGTACTTC.

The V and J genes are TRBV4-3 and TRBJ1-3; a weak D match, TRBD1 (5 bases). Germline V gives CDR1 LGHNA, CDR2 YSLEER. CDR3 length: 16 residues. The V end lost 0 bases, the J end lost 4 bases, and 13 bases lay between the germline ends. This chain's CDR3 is CASSQDRKGVGNTIYF. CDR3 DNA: TGCGCCAGCAGCCAAGATAGAAAAGGGGTCGGAAACACCATATATTTT.

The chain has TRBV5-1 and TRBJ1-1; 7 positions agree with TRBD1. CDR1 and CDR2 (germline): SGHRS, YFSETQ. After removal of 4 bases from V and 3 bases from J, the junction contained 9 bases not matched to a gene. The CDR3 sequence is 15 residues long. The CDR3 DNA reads TGCGCCAGCAGCCCTAGACAGGGATTGCACACTGAAGCTTTCTTT. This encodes CASSPRQGLHTEAFF.

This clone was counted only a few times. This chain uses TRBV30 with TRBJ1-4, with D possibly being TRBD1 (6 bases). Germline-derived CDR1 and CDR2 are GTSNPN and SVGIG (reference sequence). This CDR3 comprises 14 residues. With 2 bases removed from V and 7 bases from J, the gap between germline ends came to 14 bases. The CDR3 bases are TGTGCCTGGAGTAACGGGGGGCGAGGTGAAAAACTGTTTTTT. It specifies CAWSNGGRGEKLFF.

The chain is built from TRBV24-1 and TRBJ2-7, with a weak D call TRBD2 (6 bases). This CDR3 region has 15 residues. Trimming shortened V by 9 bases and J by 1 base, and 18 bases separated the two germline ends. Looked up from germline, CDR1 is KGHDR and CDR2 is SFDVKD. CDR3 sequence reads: CATPHSLAESYEQYF. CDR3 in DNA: TGTGCCACCCCACATTCTTTAGCGGAGTCCTACGAGCAGTACTTC.

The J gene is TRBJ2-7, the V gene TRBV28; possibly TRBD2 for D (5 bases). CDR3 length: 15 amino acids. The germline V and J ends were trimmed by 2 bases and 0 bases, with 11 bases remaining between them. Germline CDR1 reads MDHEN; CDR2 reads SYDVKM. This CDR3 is CASSLLEGSSYEQYF. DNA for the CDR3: TGTGCCAGCAGTTTACTCGAGGGCAGCTCCTACGAGCAGTACTTC.

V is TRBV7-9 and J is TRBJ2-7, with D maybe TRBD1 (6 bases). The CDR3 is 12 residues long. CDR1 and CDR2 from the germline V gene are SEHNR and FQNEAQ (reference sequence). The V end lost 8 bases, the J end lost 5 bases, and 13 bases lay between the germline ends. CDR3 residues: CASAEGVNEQYF. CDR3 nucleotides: TGTGCCAGCGCCGAGGGGGTCAACGAGCAGTACTTC.